A selection of T cell receptor beta chains follows, all from one sample in a study of vaccination and CD4 T cells after COVID-19. TCRdb reprocessed the PCR reads via MiXCR and lists one record per CDR3 protein. Of 15,000 to 20,000 distinct CDR3 sequences detected, under 55% appear once; the ten largest clones hold 10% to 15%. The antigens these receptors bind are not known. The specimen comprised CD4+ T cells from blood, cultured in vitro, sampled about 7 months after SARS-CoV-2 vaccination. Receptor source: a human donor who had recovered from COVID-19. The CDR3 runs from the conserved cysteine through the conserved F or W. A D gene is named only where the DNA matches it firmly. The listing skips clone size in some rows; elsewhere it reads once, few, many or a size class.

. | TRBD1 | TRBJ1-2 | TRBV7-8 | CASSLVPRTGDYGYTF | TGTGCCAGCAGCTTAGTACCCCGGACAGGGGACTATGGCTACACCTTC
. | . | TRBJ2-5 | TRBV28 | CASRPFTYQETQYF | TGTGCCAGCAGGCCGTTCACGTACCAAGAGACCCAGTACTTC
. | TRBD2 | TRBJ2-6 | TRBV5-1 | CASSPSGRASGANVLTF | TGCGCCAGCAGCCCTAGCGGGAGGGCCTCTGGGGCCAACGTCCTGACTTTC
. | . | TRBJ2-1 | TRBV7-2 | CASSPGPRDEQFF | TGTGCCAGCAGCCCGGGCCCCCGGGATGAGCAGTTCTTC
. | TRBD1 | TRBJ1-2 | TRBV18 | CASSPPTGSGYGYTF | TGTGCCAGCTCACCACCGACAGGGAGCGGCTATGGCTACACCTTC
. | TRBD2 | TRBJ2-1 | TRBV7-3 | CASSLLGGAYNEQFF | TGTGCCAGCAGCTTACTCGGGGGGGCCTACAATGAGCAGTTCTTC
. | . | TRBJ2-6 | TRBV20-1 | CSASLGNSGANVLTF | TGCAGTGCTTCGTTGGGGAACTCTGGGGCCAACGTCCTGACTTTC
. | TRBD2 | TRBJ2-5 | TRBV11-3 | CASSPRGAGGLETQYF | TGTGCCAGCAGCCCACGCGGGGCGGGAGGGCTGGAGACCCAGTACTTC
. | . | TRBJ1-1 | TRBV18 | CASSPVTSGDTEAFF | TGTGCCAGCTCACCAGTTACATCCGGGGACACTGAAGCTTTCTTT
few | . | TRBJ1-6 | TRBV6-1 | CASSLVGSDNSPLHF | TGTGCCAGCAGTCTAGTGGGGAGTGATAATTCACCCCTCCACTTT
few | . | TRBJ1-1 | TRBV20-1 | CSAAADRYTEAFF | TGCAGTGCCGCGGCGGACAGATACACTGAAGCTTTCTTT
once | . | TRBJ1-1 | TRBV19 | CASRWAGNMNTEAFF | TGTGCCAGTAGATGGGCAGGAAACATGAACACTGAAGCTTTCTTT
. | . | TRBJ2-3 | TRBV6-1 | CASSETTDTQYF | TGTGCCAGCAGCGAGACCACAGATACGCAGTATTTT
. | TRBD2 | TRBJ2-1 | TRBV20-1 | CSASSGMSSYNEQFF | TGCAGTGCTTCTAGCGGGATGAGCTCCTACAATGAGCAGTTCTTC
once | . | TRBJ2-2 | TRBV19 | CASSPKNTGELFF | TGTGCCAGTAGTCCCAAGAACACCGGGGAGCTGTTTTTT
few | . | TRBJ1-6 | TRBV7-6 | CASSMISESPLHF | TGTGCCAGCAGCATGATATCGGAGTCACCCCTCCACTTT
. | . | TRBJ2-7 | TRBV12-3/TRBV12-4 | CASSPLGRGHKEQYF | TGTGCCAGCAGTCCCCTCGGCAGGGGACATAAGGAGCAGTACTTC
. | TRBD2 | TRBJ2-1 | TRBV20-1 | CSALKREWGKWIVRRGGNEQFF | TGCAGTGCCCTTAAGCGGGAGTGGGGGAAGTGGATAGTCCGTCGGGGGGGCAATGAGCAGTTCTTC
. | TRBD2 | TRBJ2-5 | TRBV6-1 | CASSAGLAGGTGTQYF | TGTGCCAGCAGTGCCGGACTAGCGGGGGGGACGGGGACCCAGTACTTC
few | . | TRBJ1-5 | TRBV6-5 | CASSYSARGGQPQHF | TGTGCCAGCAGTTACTCGGCGAGGGGTGGTCAGCCCCAGCATTTT
few | TRBD2 | TRBJ2-3 | TRBV30 | CAWRTSGIDTQYF | TGTGCCTGGAGAACTAGCGGGATTGATACGCAGTATTTT
few | TRBD1 | TRBJ1-6 | TRBV7-2 | CASSPEGTVRTSPLHF | TGTGCCAGCAGCCCCGAGGGGACAGTCCGGACTTCACCCCTCCACTTT
medium-sized | TRBD2 | TRBJ2-1 | TRBV6-1 | CASILGGTSEKYNEQFF | TGTGCCAGCATCCTTGGCGGGACTAGCGAGAAATACAATGAGCAGTTCTTC
. | . | TRBJ1-2 | TRBV28 | CASSFHPYGYTF | TGTGCCAGCAGTTTCCATCCCTATGGCTACACCTTC
. | . | TRBJ2-7 | TRBV20-1 | CSARTGSYEQYF | TGCAGTGCTAGGACAGGTTCCTACGAGCAGTACTTC
. | . | TRBJ2-7 | TRBV24-1 | CATSLGAPPHEQYF | TGTGCCACCAGTCTCGGGGCTCCCCCCCACGAGCAGTACTTC
. | . | TRBJ2-5 | TRBV20-1 | CSATGTSGETQYF | TGCAGTGCTACCGGGACCAGCGGGGAGACCCAGTACTTC
. | . | TRBJ2-3 | TRBV7-3 | CASSLNGGDTQYF | TGTGCCAGCAGCTTAAATGGTGGTGATACGCAGTATTTT
few | TRBD2 | TRBJ2-7 | TRBV7-2 | CASTRGGGGAYEQYF | TGTGCCAGCACCCGCGGGGGCGGGGGGGCGTACGAGCAGTACTTC
few | TRBD2 | TRBJ2-2 | TRBV7-3 | CASSPTSDGELFF | TGTGCCAGCAGCCCCACTAGCGACGGGGAGCTGTTTTTT
. | . | TRBJ2-3 | TRBV4-3 | CASSQAAERDTQYF | TGCGCCAGCAGCCAAGCTGCGGAGAGAGATACGCAGTATTTT
. | . | TRBJ2-5 | TRBV2 | CASRGEWGETQYF | TGTGCCAGCAGAGGGGAGTGGGGTGAGACCCAGTACTTC
. | . | TRBJ2-5 | TRBV18 | CASSTDSETQYF | TGTGCCAGCTCAACGGACAGCGAGACCCAGTACTTC
. | . | TRBJ2-2 | TRBV6-1 | CASSTTNTGELFF | TGTGCCAGCAGCACAACGAACACCGGGGAGCTGTTTTTT
. | TRBD1 | TRBJ2-7 | TRBV10-3 | CAISESAGQGTYEQYF | TGTGCCATCAGTGAGTCGGCGGGACAGGGGACCTACGAGCAGTACTTC
few | . | TRBJ1-5 | TRBV19 | CASSINSIGQPQHF | TGTGCCAGTAGTATAAACAGTATTGGGCAGCCCCAGCATTTT
. | TRBD2 | TRBJ2-1 | TRBV27 | CASSPFTSGSGNEQFF | TGTGCCAGCAGTCCCTTTACTAGCGGGAGCGGCAATGAGCAGTTCTTC
. | TRBD1 | TRBJ2-1 | TRBV6-1 | CASRLTGGAYNEQFF | TGTGCCAGCAGACTTACAGGGGGCGCCTACAATGAGCAGTTCTTC
. | TRBD2 | TRBJ2-5 | TRBV6-2/TRBV6-3 | CASSYHTGGETQYF | TGTGCCAGCAGTTATCATACCGGGGGGGAGACCCAGTACTTC